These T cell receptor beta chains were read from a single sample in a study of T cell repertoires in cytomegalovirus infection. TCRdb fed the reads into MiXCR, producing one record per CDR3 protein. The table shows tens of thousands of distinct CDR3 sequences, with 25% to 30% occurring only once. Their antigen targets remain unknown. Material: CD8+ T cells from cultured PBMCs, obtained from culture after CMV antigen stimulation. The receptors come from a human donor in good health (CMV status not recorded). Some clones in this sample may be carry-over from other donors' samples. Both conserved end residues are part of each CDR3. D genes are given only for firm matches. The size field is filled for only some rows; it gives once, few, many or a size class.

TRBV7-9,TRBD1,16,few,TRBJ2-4,TGTGCCAGCAGCCCTTTACAGGGGGTGGACAAAAACATTCAGTACTTC,CASSPLQGVDKNIQYF
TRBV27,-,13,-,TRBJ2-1,TGTGCCAGCAGTTTGGGTCAGAACAATGAGCAGTTCTTC,CASSLGQNNEQFF
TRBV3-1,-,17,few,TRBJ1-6,TGTGCCAGCAGCCCTCCTCCGGGCAGGGAGGATCGTTCACCCCTCCACTTT,CASSPPPGREDRSPLHF
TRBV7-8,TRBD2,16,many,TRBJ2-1,TGTGCCAGCAGCGCGTCCTTAGCGGGGGGGCGAAATGAGCAGTTCTTC,CASSASLAGGRNEQFF
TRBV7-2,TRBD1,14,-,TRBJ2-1,TGTGCCAGCAGCTCCCGACAGGGGTACAATGAGCAGTTCTTC,CASSSRQGYNEQFF
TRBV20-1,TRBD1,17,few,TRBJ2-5,TGCAGTGCAACAGGGGGCGATTCAAGCGGGAACCAAGAGACCCAGTACTTC,CSATGGDSSGNQETQYF
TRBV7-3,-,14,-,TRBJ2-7,TGTGCCAGCAGCTTAAGTGGTGACCTCTACGAGCAGTACTTC,CASSLSGDLYEQYF
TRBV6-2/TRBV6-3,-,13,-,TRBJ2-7,TGTGCCAGCAGTCATAATGTCGGGAGCGAGCAGTACTTC,CASSHNVGSEQYF
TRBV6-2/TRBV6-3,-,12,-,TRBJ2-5,TGTGCCAGCACCAAGTACCAAGAGACCCAGTACTTC,CASTKYQETQYF
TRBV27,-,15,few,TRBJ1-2,TGTGCCAGCAGTTACAACAGGGCCTCTAACTATGGCTACACCTTC,CASSYNRASNYGYTF
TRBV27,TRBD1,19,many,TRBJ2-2,TGTGCCAGCAGCCCCTTCGCCGGTGGGACAGGATCGAACACCGGGGAGCTGTTTTTT,CASSPFAGGTGSNTGELFF
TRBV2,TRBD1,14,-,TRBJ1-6,TGTGCCAGCGGACTGGGACAGGGGAATTCACCCCTCCACTTT,CASGLGQGNSPLHF
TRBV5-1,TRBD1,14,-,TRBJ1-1,TGCGCCAGCAGCTTGACGACAGGGGACACTGAAGCTTTCTTT,CASSLTTGDTEAFF
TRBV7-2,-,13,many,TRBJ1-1,TGTGCCAGCAGCCCGCGCTCGCACACTGAAGCTTTCTTT,CASSPRSHTEAFF
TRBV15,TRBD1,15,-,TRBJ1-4,TGTGCCACCAGCAGAGAACGGACAGGGGGTGAAAAACTGTTTTTT,CATSRERTGGEKLFF
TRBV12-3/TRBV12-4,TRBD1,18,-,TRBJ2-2,TGTGCCAGCAGTTTAGCGCAGTTCAGGGGGCCCTTCACCGGGGAGCTGTTTTTT,CASSLAQFRGPFTGELFF
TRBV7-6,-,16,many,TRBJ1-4,TGTGCCAGCAGCCCTCCCCTGGGCAGGGAGGGTGAAAAACTGTTTTTT,CASSPPLGREGEKLFF
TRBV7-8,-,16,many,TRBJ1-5,TGTGCCAGCAGCTTAGGGGGCCAGTATAGCAATCAGCCCCAGCATTTT,CASSLGGQYSNQPQHF
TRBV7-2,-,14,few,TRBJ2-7,TGTGCCAGCAGCCCACCCGCGGGGTCCTACGAGCAGTACTTC,CASSPPAGSYEQYF
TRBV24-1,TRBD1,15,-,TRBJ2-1,TGTGCCACCAGTGATCGGGGGACAGGGGAAAATGAGCAGTTCTTC,CATSDRGTGENEQFF
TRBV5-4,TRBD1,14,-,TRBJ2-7,TGTGCCAGCAGCTCTTGGGACAGGGCAGGCGAGCAGTACTTC,CASSSWDRAGEQYF
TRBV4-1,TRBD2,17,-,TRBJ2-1,TGCGCCAGCAGCCAAGAAGGGAGCGGGGGGCCTTACAATGAGCAGTTCTTC,CASSQEGSGGPYNEQFF
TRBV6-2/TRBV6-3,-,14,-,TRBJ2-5,TGTGCCAGCAGGGGGGGCACCGAGGCGGAGACCCAGTACTTC,CASRGGTEAETQYF
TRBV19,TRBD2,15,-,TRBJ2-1,TGTGCCAGTAGTTTCCTCGGGGGGTCGTACAATGAGCAGTTCTTC,CASSFLGGSYNEQFF
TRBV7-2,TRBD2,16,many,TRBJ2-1,TGTGCCAGCAGCTTAGACCCTAGCGGGGGGTACAATGAGCAGTTCTTC,CASSLDPSGGYNEQFF
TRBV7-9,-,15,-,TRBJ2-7,TGTGCCAGCAGCTTACAGGGGAGTAAGTCCTACGAGCAGTACTTC,CASSLQGSKSYEQYF
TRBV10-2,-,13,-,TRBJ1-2,TGCGCCAGCAGTAACCGACGGTGGGATGGCTACACCTTC,CASSNRRWDGYTF
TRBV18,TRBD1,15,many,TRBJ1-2,TGTGCCAGCTCCCTCCAGCGGGGACAGAACTATGGCTACACCTTC,CASSLQRGQNYGYTF
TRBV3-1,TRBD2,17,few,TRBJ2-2,TGTGCCAGCAGCCAACCACCGGGACTATCGAACACCGGGGAGCTGTTTTTT,CASSQPPGLSNTGELFF
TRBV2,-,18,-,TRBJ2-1,TGTGCCAGCAGTGCAAGATCGCCGAATACAGGGTATGGAAATGAGCAGTTCTTC,CASSARSPNTGYGNEQFF
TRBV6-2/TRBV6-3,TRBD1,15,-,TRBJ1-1,TGTGCCAGCAGCGACAGGGGGGGGATGAACACTGAAGCTTTCTTT,CASSDRGGMNTEAFF
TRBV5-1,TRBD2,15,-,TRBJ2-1,TGCGCCGGCCGGACTAGCGGGAGCTCCTACAATGAGCAGTTCTTC,CAGRTSGSSYNEQFF
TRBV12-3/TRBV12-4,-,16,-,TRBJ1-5,TGTGCCAGCACCCTACTCAACAGTTATAGCAATCAGCCCCAGCATTTT,CASTLLNSYSNQPQHF
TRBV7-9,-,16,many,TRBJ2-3,TGTGCCAGCAGCACCCCACAGGAGTCTAGCACAGATACGCAGTATTTT,CASSTPQESSTDTQYF
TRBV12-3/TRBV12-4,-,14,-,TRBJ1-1,TGTGCCAGCAGTTTCTCGGTGCGGAACACTGAAGCTTTCTTT,CASSFSVRNTEAFF
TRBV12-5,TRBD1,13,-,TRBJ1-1,TGTGCTAGTGCCTTGGGGGACAGTACTGAAGCTTTCTTT,CASALGDSTEAFF
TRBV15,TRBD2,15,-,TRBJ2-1,TGTGCCACCAGACCGGGACTAGCGGGGGGAGGTGAGCAGTTCTTC,CATRPGLAGGGEQFF
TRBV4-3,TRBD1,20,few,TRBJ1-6,TGCGCCAGCAGCCAAGAAAGCTTACTCATAAAAGGGACAGCTAATTCACCCCTCCACTTT,CASSQESLLIKGTANSPLHF
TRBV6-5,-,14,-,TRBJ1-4,TGTGCCAGCAGTCCCCTGAGTACTAATGAAAAACTGTTTTTT,CASSPLSTNEKLFF
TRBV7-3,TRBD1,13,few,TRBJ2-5,TGTGCCAGCAGCCCGGGACAGCAAGAGACCCAGTACTTC,CASSPGQQETQYF
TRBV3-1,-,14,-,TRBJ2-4,TGTGCCAGCACCTCCCGGATGGTTGAAAACATTCAGTACTTC,CASTSRMVENIQYF
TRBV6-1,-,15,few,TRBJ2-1,TGTGCCAGCACCATATCCCAGAACTCCTACAATGAGCAGTTCTTC,CASTISQNSYNEQFF
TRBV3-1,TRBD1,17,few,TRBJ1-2,TGTGCCAGCAGCCAAGGGAGGACAGGGGCCCAATCGATAGGCTACACCTTC,CASSQGRTGAQSIGYTF
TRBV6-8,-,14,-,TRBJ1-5,TGTGCCAGCAGTTACTTAGATTTGAGGGAGCCCCAGCATTTT,CASSYLDLREPQHF
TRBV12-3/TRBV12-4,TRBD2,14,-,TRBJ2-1,TGTGCCAGCAACATAGCGGGAGCCCGCAATGAGCAGTTCTTC,CASNIAGARNEQFF
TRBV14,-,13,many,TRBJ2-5,TGTGCCAGCAGCCAAGGGGACAAGGAGACCCAGTACTTC,CASSQGDKETQYF